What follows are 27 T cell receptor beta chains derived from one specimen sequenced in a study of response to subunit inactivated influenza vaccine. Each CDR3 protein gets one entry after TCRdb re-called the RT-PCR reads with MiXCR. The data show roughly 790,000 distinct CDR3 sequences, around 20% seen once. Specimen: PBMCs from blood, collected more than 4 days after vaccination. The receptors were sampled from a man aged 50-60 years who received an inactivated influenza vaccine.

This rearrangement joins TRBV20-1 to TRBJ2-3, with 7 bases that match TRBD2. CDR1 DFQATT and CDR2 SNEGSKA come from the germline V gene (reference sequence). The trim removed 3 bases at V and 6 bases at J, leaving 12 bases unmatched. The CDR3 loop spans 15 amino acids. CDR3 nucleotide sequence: TGCAGTGCTAGTGATAGCGGGCTTATCGGGGATACGCAGTATTTT. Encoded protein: CSASDSGLIGDTQYF.

In DNA, the CDR3 is TGTGCCAGCAGTTTTACAGGGGCCGGATCCACCGGGGAGCTGTTTTTT. Its translation: CASSFTGAGSTGELFF. V and J are TRBV27 and TRBJ2-2; 7 bases map to TRBD1. The CDR3 is 16 residues long. Germline loops: CDR1 MNHEY, CDR2 SMNVEV (reference sequence). Trimming removed 3 bases from V and 4 bases from J; junction bases left unmatched: 8.

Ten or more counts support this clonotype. The CDR3 bases are TGTGCCAGCTCACCCGGAGCGGGAGGTTACAATGAGCAGTTCTTC. It encodes CASSPGAGGYNEQFF. J is TRBJ2-1 and V is TRBV18, with 9 bases identical to TRBD2. Germline V gene sequence: CDR1 KGHSH, CDR2 LQKENI. CDR3 length equals 15 residues. The V segment lost 3 bases and the J segment 4 bases; nucleotides outside the gene matches: 4.

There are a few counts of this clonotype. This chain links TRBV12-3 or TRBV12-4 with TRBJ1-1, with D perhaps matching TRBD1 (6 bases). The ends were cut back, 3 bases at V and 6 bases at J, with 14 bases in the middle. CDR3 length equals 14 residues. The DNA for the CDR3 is TGTGCCAGCAGTTTCGACAGGTCGATACCTGAAGCTTTCTTT. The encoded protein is CASSFDRSIPEAFF.

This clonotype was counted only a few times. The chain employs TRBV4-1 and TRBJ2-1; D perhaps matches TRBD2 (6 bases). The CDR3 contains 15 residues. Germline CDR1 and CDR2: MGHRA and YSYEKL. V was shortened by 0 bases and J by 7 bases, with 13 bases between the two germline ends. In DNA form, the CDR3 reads TGCGCCAGCAGCCAAGACAGCGGGTCCTGGAATGAGCAGTTCTTC. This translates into CASSQDSGSWNEQFF.

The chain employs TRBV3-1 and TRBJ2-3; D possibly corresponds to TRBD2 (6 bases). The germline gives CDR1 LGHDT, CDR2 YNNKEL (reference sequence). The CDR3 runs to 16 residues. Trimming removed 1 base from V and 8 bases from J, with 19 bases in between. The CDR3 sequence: CASSQGGSGVPVTQYF. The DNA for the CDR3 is TGTGCCAGCAGCCAAGGAGGTAGCGGAGTCCCTGTTACGCAGTATTTT.

The chain's CDR3 is CSARQGVNSPLHF. The CDR3 region has the DNA TGCAGTGCTAGACAGGGTGTGAATTCACCCCTCCACTTT. The chain uses TRBV20-1 and TRBJ1-6; a weak D match, TRBD1 (5 bases). The germline gives CDR1 DFQATT, CDR2 SNEGSKA (reference sequence). Trimming removed 2 bases from V and 7 bases from J, with 9 bases in between. The CDR3 consists of 13 residues.

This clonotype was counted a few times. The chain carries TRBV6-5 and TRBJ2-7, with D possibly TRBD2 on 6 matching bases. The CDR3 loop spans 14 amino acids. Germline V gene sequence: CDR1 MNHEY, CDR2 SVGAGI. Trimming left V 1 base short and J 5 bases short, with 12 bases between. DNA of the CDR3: TGTGCCAGCAGTTACTTCCAATCTAGCGACGAGCAGTACTTC. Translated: CASSYFQSSDEQYF.

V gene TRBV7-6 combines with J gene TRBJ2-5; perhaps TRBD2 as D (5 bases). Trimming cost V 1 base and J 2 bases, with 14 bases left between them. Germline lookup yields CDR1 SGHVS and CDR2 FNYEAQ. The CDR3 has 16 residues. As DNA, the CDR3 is TGTGCCAGCAGCTTAGGTGAGCGGCGCTATCAAGAGACCCAGTACTTC. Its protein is CASSLGERRYQETQYF.

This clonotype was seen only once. The CDR3 protein is CASMAGSELVYEQYF. The CDR3 DNA reads TGTGCCAGCATGGCGGGAAGCGAACTAGTCTACGAGCAGTACTTC. The gene calls are TRBV2 and TRBJ2-7; D is possibly TRBD2 (6 bases). Germline V CDR1 and CDR2: SNHLY, FYNNEI. V was shortened by 7 bases and J by 3 bases, with 19 bases between the two germline ends. The CDR3 runs to 15 residues.

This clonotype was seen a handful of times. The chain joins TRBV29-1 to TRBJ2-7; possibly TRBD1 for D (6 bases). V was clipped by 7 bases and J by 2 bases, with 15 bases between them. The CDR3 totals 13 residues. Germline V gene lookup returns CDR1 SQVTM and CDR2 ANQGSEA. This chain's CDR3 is CSAAGTPPYEQYF. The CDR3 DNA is TGCAGCGCCGCCGGGACACCTCCCTACGAGCAGTACTTC.

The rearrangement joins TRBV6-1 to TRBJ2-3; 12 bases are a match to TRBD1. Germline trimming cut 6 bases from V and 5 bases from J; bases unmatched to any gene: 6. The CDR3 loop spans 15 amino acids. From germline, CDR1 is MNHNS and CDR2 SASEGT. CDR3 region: CASRPGTGGIDTQYF. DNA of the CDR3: TGTGCCAGCAGGCCCGGGACAGGGGGCATAGATACGCAGTATTTT.

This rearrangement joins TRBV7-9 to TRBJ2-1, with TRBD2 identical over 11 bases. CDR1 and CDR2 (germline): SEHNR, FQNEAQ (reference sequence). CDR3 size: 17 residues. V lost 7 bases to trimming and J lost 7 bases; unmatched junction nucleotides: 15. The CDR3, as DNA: TGTGCCAGCACACGACTTCATCTAGCGGGAGGTACTAATGAGCAGTTCTTC. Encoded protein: CASTRLHLAGGTNEQFF.

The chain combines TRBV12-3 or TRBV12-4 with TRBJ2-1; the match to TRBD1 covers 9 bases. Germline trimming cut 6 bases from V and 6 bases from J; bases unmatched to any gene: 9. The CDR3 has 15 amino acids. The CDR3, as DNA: TGTGCCAGCAGCATGGCCGGGACAGGGTTCAATGAGCAGTTCTTC. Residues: CASSMAGTGFNEQFF.

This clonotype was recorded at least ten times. The CDR3 DNA follows: TGTGCCAGCGCCCTCAGGGGTAACTATGGCTACACCTTC. It encodes CASALRGNYGYTF. The chain employs TRBV12-3 or TRBV12-4 and TRBJ1-2; maybe TRBD1 (6 bases). CDR3 length: 13 residues. V was pared by 8 bases and J by 1 base, with 11 bases between.

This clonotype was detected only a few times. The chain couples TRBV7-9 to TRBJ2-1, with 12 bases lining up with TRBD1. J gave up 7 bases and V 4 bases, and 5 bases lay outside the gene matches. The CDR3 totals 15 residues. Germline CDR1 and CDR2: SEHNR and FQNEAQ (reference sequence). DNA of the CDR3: TGTGCCAGCAGCTGGGGACAGGGGGCTGATAATGAGCAGTTCTTC. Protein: CASSWGQGADNEQFF.

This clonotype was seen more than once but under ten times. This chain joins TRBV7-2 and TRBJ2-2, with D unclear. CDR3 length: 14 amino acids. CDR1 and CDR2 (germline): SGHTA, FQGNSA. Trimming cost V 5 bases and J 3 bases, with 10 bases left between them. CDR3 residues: CASSPGSYTGELFF. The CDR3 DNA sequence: TGTGCCAGCAGCCCCGGGTCATACACCGGGGAGCTGTTTTTT.

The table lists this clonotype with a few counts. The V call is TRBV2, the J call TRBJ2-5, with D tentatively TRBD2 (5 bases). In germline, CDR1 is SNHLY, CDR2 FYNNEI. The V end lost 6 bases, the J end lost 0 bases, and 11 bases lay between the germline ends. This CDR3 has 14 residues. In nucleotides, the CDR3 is TGTGCCAGCAGGGACTTCAATTACCAAGAGACCCAGTACTTC. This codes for CASRDFNYQETQYF. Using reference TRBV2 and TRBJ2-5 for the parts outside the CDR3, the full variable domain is EPEVTQTPSHQVTQMGQEVILRCVPISNHLYFYWYRQILGQKVEFLVSFYNNEISEKSEIFDDQFSVERPDGSNFTLKIRSTKLEDSAMYFCASRDFNYQETQYFGPGTRLLVL.

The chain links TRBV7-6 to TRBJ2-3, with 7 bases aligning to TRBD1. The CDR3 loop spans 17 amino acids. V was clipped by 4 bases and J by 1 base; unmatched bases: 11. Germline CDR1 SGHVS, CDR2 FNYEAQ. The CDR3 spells CASSSKPAGTGTDTQYF. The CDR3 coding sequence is TGTGCCAGCAGCTCCAAGCCGGCCGGGACAGGCACAGATACGCAGTATTTT.

The chain's CDR3 is CASSWGTGWGPDTQYF. CDR3 sequence (DNA): TGCGCCAGCAGCTGGGGGACAGGGTGGGGGCCAGATACGCAGTATTTT. The rearrangement joins TRBV5-1 to TRBJ2-3; 9 nucleotides match TRBD1. CDR1 and CDR2 (germline): SGHRS, YFSETQ. This CDR3 has 16 amino acids. The J segment lost 4 bases and the V segment lost 3 bases, leaving 9 bases of the junction unmatched.

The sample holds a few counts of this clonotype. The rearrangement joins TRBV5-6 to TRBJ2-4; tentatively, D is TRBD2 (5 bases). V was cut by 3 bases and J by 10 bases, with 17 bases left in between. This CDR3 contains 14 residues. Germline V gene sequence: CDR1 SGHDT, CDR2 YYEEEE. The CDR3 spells CASSWGAGSAIQYF. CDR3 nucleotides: TGTGCCAGCAGCTGGGGAGCCGGGTCGGCAATTCAGTACTTC.

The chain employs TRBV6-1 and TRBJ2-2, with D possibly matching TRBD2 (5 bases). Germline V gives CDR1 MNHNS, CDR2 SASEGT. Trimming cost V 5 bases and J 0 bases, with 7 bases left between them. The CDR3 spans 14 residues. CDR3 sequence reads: CASSQLANTGELFF. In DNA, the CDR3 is TGTGCCAGCAGTCAACTAGCGAACACCGGGGAGCTGTTTTTT.

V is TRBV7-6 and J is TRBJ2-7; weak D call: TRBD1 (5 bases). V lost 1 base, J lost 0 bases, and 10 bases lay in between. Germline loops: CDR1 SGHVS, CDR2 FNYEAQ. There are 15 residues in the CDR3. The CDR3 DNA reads TGTGCCAGCAGCTTAGAGAAGGGGATCTCCTACGAGCAGTACTTC. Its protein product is CASSLEKGISYEQYF.

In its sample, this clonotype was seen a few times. CDR3 DNA sequence: TGTGCCAGCAGTCATGGCAGTTCGACCTACGAGCAGTACTTC. Translating gives CASSHGSSTYEQYF. The J gene is TRBJ2-7, the V gene TRBV6-1; D unresolved. V dropped 5 bases and J dropped 2 bases, with 13 bases sitting between them. CDR3 length: 14 residues. Germline V gene data show CDR1 as MNHNS and CDR2 as SASEGT.

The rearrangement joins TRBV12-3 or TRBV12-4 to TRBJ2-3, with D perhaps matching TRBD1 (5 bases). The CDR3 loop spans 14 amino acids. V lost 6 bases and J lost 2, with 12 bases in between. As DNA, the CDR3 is TGTGCCAGCAGCCCTCGACAGAACACAGATACGCAGTATTTT. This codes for CASSPRQNTDTQYF.

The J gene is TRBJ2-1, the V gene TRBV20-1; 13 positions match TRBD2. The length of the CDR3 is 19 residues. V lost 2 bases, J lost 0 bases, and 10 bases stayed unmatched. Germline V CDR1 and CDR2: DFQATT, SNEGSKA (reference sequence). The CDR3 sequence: CSARTPGLAGSYSYNEQFF. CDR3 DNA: TGCAGTGCTAGAACCCCGGGACTAGCGGGGTCATACTCCTACAATGAGCAGTTCTTC.

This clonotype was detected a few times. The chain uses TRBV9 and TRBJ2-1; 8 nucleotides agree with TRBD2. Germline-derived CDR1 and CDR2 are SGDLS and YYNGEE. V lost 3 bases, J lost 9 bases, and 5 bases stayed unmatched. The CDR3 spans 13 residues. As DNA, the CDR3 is TGTGCCAGCAGCGCGGGGGGGTTCCCTGAGCAGTTCTTC. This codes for CASSAGGFPEQFF.